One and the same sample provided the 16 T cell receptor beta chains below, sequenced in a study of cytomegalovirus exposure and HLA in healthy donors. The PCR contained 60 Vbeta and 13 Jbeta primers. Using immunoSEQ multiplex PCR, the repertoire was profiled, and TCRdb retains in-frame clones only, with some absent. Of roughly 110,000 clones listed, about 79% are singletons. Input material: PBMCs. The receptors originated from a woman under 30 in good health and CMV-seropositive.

CDR3: CASSYSGSGIEAFF. Written as DNA, the CDR3 is TGTGCCAGCAGTTACTCAGGGTCGGGGATTGAAGCTTTCTTT. The chain couples TRBV6-5 to TRBJ1-1; D remains ambiguous. The V end was cut by 0 bases, the J end by 7 bases, with 12 bases between. Germline-derived CDR1 and CDR2 are MNHEY and SVGAGI. This CDR3 has 14 amino acids.

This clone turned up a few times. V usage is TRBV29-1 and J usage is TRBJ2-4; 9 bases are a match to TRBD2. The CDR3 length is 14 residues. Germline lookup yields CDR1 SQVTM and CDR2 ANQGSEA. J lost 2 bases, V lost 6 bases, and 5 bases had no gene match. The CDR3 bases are TGCAGCGTACGACTAGCGGCTACCAAAAACATTCAGTACTTC. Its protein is CSVRLAATKNIQYF.

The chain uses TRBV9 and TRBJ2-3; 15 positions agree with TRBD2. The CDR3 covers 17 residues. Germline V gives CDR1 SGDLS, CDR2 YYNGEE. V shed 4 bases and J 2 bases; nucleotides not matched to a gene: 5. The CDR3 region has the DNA TGTGCCAGCAGCCCTTGGACTAGCGGGAGGGTCACAGATACGCAGTATTTT. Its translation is CASSPWTSGRVTDTQYF.

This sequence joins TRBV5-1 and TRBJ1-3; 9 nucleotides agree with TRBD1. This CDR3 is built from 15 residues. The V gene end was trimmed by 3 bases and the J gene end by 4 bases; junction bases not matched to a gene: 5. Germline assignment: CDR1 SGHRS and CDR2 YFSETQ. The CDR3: CASSSGTGFGNTIYF. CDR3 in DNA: TGCGCCAGCAGCTCCGGGACAGGGTTCGGAAACACCATATATTTT.

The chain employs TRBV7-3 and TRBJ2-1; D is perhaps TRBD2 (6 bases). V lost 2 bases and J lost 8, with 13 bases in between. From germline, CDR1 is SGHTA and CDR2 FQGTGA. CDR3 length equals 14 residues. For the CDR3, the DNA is TGTGCCAGCAGCTTAGTCGGAGGGGTGGATGAGCAGTTCTTC. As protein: CASSLVGGVDEQFF.

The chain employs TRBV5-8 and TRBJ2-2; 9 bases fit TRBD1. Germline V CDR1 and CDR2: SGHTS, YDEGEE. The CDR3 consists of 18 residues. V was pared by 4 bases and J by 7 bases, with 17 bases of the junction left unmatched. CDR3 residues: CASSRTNPGQGSGGELFF. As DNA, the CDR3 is TGTGCCAGCAGCAGGACCAACCCGGGACAGGGTTCCGGCGGGGAGCTGTTTTTT. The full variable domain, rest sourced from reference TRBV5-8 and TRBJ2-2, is EAGVTQSPTHLIKTRGQQATLRCSPISGHTSVYWYQQALGLGLQFLLWYDEGEERNRGNFPPRFSGRQFPNYSSELNVNALELEDSALYLCASSRTNPGQGSGGELFFGEGSRLTVL.

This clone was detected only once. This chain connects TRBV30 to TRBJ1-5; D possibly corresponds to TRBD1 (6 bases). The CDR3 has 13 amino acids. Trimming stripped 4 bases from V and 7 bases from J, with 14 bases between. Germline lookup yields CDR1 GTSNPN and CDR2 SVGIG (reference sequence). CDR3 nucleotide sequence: TGTGCCTGGACGGGGGGCCCGGGGCAGCCCCAGCATTTT. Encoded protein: CAWTGGPGQPQHF. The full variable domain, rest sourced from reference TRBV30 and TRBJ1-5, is SQTIHQWPATLVQPVGSPLSLECTVEGTSNPNLYWYRQAAGRGLQLLFYSVGIGQISSEVPQNLSASRPQDRQFILSSKKLLLSDSGFYLCAWTGGPGQPQHFGDGTRLSIL.

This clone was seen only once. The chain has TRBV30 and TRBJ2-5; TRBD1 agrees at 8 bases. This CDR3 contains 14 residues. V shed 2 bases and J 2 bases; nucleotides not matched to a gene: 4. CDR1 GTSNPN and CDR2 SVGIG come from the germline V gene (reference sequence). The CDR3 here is CAWSYGTGQETQYF. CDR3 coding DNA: TGTGCCTGGAGTTACGGGACAGGACAAGAGACCCAGTACTTC.

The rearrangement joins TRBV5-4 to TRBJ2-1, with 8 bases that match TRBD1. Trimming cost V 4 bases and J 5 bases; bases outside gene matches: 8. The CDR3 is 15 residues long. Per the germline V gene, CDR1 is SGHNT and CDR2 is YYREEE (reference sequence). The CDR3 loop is CASSQDRVMHNEQFF. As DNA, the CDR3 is TGTGCCAGCAGCCAGGACAGGGTAATGCACAATGAGCAGTTCTTC.

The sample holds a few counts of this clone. The CDR3 coding sequence is TGTGCCTGGAGTACACGACAGGGTCTCTATGGCTACACCTTC. Amino acids: CAWSTRQGLYGYTF. V is TRBV30 and J is TRBJ1-2; 7 bases align to TRBD1. This CDR3 spans 14 amino acids. Germline V gene lookup returns CDR1 GTSNPN and CDR2 SVGIG (reference sequence). With 2 bases clipped from V and 4 bases from J, the junction kept 7 bases outside the gene matches.

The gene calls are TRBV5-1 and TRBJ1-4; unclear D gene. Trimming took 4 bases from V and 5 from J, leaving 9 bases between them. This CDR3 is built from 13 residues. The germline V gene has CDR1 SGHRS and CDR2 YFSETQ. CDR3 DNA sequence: TGCGCCAGCAGCATCGACGGGAATGAAAAACTGTTTTTT. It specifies CASSIDGNEKLFF.

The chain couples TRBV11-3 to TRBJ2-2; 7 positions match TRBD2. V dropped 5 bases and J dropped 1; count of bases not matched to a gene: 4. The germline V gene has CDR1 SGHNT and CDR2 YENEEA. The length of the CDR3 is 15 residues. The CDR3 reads CASSASGGNTGELFF. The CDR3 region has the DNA TGTGCCAGCAGCGCCTCGGGGGGGAACACCGGGGAGCTGTTTTTT.

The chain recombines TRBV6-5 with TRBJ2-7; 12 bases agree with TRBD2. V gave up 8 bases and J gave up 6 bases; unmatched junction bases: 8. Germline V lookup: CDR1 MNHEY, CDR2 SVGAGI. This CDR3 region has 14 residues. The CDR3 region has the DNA TGTGCCAGCCGAAGACTAGCGGGAGTTGCCGAGCAGTACTTC. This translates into CASRRLAGVAEQYF.

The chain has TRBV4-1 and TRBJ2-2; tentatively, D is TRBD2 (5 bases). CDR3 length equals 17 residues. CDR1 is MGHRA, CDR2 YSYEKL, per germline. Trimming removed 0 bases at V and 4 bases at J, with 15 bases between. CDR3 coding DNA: TGCGCCAGCAGCCAAGATGGGAGAGGGATGAGCACCGGGGAGCTGTTTTTT. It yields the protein CASSQDGRGMSTGELFF.

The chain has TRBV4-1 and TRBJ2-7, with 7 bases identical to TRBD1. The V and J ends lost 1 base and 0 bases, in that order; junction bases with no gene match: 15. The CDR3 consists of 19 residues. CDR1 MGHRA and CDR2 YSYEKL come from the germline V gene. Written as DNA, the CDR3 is TGCGCCAGCAGCCAAGTGATTTTATTTGGGACAGCTTTCTCCTACGAGCAGTACTTC. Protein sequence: CASSQVILFGTAFSYEQYF.

CDR3 DNA sequence: TGCGCCAGCAGCTTGGGACTAGCGGGACAAAGGGCCCAGTACTTC. Its translation: CASSLGLAGQRAQYF. The genes are TRBV5-1 and TRBJ2-5, with 11 nucleotides matching TRBD2. CDR1 and CDR2 (germline): SGHRS, YFSETQ. CDR3 length equals 15 residues. The junction had 7 bases not matched to a gene; V was cut back by 0 bases and J by 9 bases.